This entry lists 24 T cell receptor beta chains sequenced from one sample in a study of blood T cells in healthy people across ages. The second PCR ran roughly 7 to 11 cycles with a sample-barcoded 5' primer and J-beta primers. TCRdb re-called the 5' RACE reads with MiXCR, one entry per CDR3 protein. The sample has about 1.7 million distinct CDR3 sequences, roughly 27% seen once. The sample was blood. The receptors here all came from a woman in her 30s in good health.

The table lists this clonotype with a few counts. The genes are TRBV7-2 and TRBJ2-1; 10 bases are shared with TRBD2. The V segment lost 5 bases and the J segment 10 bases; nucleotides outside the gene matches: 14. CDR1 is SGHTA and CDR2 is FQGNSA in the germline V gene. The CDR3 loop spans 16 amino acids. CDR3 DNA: TGTGCCAGCAGCCAGTCCGGGACTAGCGTCGGCCCCGAGCAGTTCTTC. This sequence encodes CASSQSGTSVGPEQFF.

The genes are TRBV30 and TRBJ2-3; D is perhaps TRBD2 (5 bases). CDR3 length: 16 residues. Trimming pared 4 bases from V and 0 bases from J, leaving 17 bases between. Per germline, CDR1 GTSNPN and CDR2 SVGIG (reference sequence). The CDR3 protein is CAWNSGVPTSTDTQYF. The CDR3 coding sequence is TGTGCCTGGAACTCCGGGGTTCCCACTAGCACAGATACGCAGTATTTT.

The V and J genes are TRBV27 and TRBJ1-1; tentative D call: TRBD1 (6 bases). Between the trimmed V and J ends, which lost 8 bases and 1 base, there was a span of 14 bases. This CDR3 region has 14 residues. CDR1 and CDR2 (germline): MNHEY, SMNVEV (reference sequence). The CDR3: CASGRDIRNTEAFF. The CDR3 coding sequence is TGTGCCAGCGGCCGGGACATTAGGAACACTGAAGCTTTCTTT.

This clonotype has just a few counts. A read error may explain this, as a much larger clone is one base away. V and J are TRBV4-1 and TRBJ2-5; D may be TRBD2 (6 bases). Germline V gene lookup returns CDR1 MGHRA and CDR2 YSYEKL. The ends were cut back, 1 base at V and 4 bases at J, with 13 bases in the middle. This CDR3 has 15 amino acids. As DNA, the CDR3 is TGCGCCAGCAGCCAAGGTGAGGAGGGCTCAGAGACCCAGTACTTC. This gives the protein CASSQGEEGSETQYF.

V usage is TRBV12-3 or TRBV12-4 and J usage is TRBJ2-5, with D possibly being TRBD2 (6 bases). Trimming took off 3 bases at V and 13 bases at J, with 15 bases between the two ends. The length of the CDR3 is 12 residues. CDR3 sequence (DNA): TGTGCCAGCAGTTTTTCGGGGGTTGAGCTGTACTTC. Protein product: CASSFSGVELYF.

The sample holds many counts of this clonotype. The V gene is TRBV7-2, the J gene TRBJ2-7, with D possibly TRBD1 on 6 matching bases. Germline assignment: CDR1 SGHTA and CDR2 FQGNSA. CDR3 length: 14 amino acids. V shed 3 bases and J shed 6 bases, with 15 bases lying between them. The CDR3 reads CASSFGSTGFEQYF. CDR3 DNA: TGTGCCAGCAGCTTCGGCAGCACAGGGTTCGAGCAGTACTTC.

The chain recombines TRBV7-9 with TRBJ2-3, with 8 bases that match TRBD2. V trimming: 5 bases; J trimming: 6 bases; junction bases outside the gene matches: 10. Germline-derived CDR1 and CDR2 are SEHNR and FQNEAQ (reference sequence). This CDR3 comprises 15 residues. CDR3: CASSLSGIGADTQYF. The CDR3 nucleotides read TGTGCCAGCAGCCTTAGCGGGATCGGGGCGGATACGCAGTATTTT.

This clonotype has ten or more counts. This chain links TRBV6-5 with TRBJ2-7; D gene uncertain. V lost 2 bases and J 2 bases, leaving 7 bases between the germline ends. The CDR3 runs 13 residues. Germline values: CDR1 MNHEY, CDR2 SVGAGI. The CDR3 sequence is CASSYPDTYEQYF. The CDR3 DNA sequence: TGTGCCAGCAGTTACCCTGACACCTACGAGCAGTACTTC.

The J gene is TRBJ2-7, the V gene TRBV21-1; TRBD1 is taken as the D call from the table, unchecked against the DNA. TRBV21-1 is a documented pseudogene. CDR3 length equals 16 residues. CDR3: CASSKVARDGPYEQYF. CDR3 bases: TGTGCCAGCAGCAAAGTGGCCCGGGACGGACCCTACGAGCAGTACTTC.

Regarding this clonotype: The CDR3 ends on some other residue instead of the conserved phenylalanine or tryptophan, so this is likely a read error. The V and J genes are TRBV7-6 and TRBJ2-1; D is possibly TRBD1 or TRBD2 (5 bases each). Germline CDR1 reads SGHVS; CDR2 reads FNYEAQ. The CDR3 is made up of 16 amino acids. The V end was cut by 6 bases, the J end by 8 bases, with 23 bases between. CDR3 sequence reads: CASSQMGRQTGDEQFV. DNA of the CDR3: TGTGCCAGCAGTCAGATGGGGCGGCAGACCGGGGATGAGCAGTTCGTC.

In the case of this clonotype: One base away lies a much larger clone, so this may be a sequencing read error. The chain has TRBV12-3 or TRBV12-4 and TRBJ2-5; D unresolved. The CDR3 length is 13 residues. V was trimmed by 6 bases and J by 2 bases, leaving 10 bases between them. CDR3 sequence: CASRNNIQETQYF. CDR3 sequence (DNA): TGTGCCAGCAGAAACAACATTCAAGAGACCCAGTACTTC.

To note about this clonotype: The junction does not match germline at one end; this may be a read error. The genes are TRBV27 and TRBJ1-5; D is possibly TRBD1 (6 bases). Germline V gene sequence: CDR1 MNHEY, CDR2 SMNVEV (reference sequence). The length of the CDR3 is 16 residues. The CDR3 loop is CASSLSGGATNQPQHF. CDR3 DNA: TGTGCCAGCAGTCTATCGGGGGGCGCTACTAATCAGCCCCAGCATTTT.

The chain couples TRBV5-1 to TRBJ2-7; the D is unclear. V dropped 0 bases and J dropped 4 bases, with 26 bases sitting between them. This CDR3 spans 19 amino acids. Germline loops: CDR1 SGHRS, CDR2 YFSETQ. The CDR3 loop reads CASSLVARARPGSFYEQYF. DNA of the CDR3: TGCGCCAGCAGCTTGGTGGCTAGGGCACGCCCCGGATCATTTTACGAGCAGTACTTC.

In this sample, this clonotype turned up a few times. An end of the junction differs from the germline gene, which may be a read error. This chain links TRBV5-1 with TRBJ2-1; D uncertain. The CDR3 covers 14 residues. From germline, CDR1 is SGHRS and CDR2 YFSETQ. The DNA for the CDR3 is TGCGCCAGCAGCTTGGACACGGGCTACTATGAGCAGTTCTTC. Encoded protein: CASSLDTGYYEQFF.

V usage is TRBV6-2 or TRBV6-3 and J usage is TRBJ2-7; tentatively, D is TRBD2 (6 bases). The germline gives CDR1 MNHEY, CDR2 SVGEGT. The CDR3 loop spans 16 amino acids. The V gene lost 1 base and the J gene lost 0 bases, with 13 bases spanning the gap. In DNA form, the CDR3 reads TGTGCCAGCAGTTACTTGGGGGGACTCCCCTCCTACGAGCAGTACTTC. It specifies CASSYLGGLPSYEQYF.

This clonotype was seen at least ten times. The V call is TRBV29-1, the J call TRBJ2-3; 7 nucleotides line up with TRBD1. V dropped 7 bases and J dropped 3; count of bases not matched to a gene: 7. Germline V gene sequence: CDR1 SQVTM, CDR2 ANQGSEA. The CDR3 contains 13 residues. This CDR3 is CSAESGQTDTQYF. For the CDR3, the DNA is TGCAGCGCCGAGTCGGGACAGACAGATACGCAGTATTTT.

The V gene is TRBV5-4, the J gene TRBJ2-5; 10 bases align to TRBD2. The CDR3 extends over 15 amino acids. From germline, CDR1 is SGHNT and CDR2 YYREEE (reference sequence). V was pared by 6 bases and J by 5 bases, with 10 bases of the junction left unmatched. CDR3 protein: CASTTQAGGAETQYF. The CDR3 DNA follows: TGTGCCAGCACAACTCAAGCGGGAGGGGCGGAGACCCAGTACTTC.

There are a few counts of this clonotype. The DNA of the CDR3 is TGCAGCGTTGGAGCGGGGCTCTCCTACGAGCAGTACTTC. It codes for CSVGAGLSYEQYF. The chain employs TRBV29-1 and TRBJ2-7; TRBD2 matches at 7 bases. With 4 bases clipped from V and 0 bases from J, the junction kept 3 bases outside the gene matches. The CDR3 covers 13 residues. Germline V gives CDR1 SQVTM, CDR2 ANQGSEA.

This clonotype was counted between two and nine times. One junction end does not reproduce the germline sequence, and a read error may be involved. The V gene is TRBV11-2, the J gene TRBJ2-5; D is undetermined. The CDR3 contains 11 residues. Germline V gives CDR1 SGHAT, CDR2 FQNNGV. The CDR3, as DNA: TGTGCCTGCAGCTTAAGACAATTCCAGTACTTC. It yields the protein CACSLRQFQYF.

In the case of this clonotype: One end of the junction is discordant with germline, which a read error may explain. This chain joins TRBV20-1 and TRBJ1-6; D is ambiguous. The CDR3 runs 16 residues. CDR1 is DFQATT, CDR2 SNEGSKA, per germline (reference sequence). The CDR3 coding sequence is TGCAGTGCTAGAGATGAGGTCCGGGGTACGGATTCACCCCCCCACTTT. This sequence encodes CSARDEVRGTDSPPHF.

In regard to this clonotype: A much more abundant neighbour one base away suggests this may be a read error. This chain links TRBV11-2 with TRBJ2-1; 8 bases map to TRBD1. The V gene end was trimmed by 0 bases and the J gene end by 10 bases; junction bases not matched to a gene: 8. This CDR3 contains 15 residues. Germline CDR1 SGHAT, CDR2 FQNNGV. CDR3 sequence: CASSLETGTGQEQFF. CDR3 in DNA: TGTGCCAGCAGCTTAGAAACCGGGACAGGACAAGAGCAGTTCTTC.

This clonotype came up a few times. CDR3 in amino acids: CSVGRGIGETQYF. Here the CDR3 DNA reads TGCAGCGTTGGCCGCGGGATTGGCGAGACCCAGTACTTC. The chain couples TRBV29-1 to TRBJ2-5, with D perhaps matching TRBD2 (6 bases). The germline V gene encodes CDR1 SQVTM and CDR2 ANQGSEA. V was clipped by 4 bases and J by 5 bases, with 14 bases between them. The CDR3 consists of 13 residues.

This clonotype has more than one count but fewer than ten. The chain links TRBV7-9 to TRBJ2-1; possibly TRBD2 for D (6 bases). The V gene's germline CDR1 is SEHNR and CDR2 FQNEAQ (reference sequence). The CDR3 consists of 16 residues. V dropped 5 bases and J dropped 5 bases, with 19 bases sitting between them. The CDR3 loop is CASSPREIAENNEQFF. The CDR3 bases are TGTGCCAGCAGCCCCCGGGAAATAGCGGAGAACAATGAGCAGTTCTTC.

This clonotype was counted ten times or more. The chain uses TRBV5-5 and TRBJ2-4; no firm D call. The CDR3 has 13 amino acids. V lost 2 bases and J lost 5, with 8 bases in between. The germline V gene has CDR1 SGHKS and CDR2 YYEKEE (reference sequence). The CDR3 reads CASSFSAENIQYF. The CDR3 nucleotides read TGTGCCAGCAGCTTTTCGGCCGAAAACATTCAGTACTTC.